Listed here is a single T cell receptor (beta chain). The target antigen is unknown. The missing conserved phenylalanine or tryptophan at the end of this CDR3 makes a read error likely. This entry is derived from a study of T cell repertoires in cytomegalovirus infection. Study conclusions and caveats: HLA-C-restricted CMV-specific TCR beta clonotypes were dominant in the ex vivo response.

CDR1 SGHDN and CDR2 FVKESK come from the germline V gene. V was pared by 3 bases and J by 7 bases, with 7 bases between. The CDR3 length is 13 residues. Each CDR3 protein gets one entry after TCRdb re-called the reads with MiXCR. There are roughly 630,000 distinct CDR3 sequences in the sample; 20% to 25% occur only once, and roughly 8% lies in the top ten. This chain uses TRBV14 with TRBJ1-6; D not resolved. This receptor was obtained from a human donor in good health (CMV status not recorded). Some clones in this sample may be carry-over from other donors' samples. Material: CD8+ T cells from PBMCs. CDR3 nucleotide sequence: TGTGCCAGCAGCCAGGATTTCAATTCACCCCTCCACCTT. Protein sequence: CASSQDFNSPLHL.